This entry features one T cell receptor (beta chain) sequence. Germline CDR1 is SGHDN and CDR2 is FVKESK. J was trimmed by 6 bases and V by 0 bases; bases with no gene match: 8. The CDR3 runs 15 residues. This specimen belongs to a study of blood T cell repertoires in COVID-19. Whole-study context: The United States, Italy and Spain were the sources of the acute and convalescent COVID-19 samples. T cells, B-cell-depleted T cells, or PBMCs provided the cDNA or gDNA that served as material.

Authors' processing steps: Scientists estimated how many nucleated cells there were by amplifying reference gene primers. The method was immunoSEQ multiplex PCR; TCRdb's version includes in-frame clones alone and lacks a portion of them. For V, J and clone size, that table is used; D and trimming come from the DNA. Among about 120,000 clones listed, around 86% were seen once. This rearrangement joins TRBV14 to TRBJ2-7; 7 bases align to TRBD2. Sequenced material: peripheral blood. This TCR derives from a man aged 40-49 years with acute or convalescent COVID-19. CDR3 sequence reads: CASSQDSFGGGEQYF. CDR3 coding DNA: TGTGCCAGCAGCCAAGATTCCTTTGGGGGGGGCGAGCAGTACTTC.